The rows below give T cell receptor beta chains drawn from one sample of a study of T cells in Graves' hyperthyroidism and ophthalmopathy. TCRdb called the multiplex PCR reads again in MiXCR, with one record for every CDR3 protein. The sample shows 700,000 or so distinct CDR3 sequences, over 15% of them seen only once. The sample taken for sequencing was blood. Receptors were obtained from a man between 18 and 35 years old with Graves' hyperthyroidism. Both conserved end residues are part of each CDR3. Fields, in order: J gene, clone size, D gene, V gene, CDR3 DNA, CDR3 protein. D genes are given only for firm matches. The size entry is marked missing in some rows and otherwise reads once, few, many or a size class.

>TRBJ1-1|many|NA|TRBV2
TGTGCCAGCACCCCCGGAGCGCAGGGGACTGAAGCTTTCTTT
CASTPGAQGTEAFF
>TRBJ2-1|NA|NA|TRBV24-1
TGTGCCACCAGTGAGGTGGGACTTTCCTACAATGAGCAGTTCTTC
CATSEVGLSYNEQFF
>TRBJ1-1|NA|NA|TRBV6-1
TGTGCCAGCAGTGGTACCATGGGACACACTGAAGCTTTCTTT
CASSGTMGHTEAFF
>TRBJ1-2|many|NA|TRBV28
TGTGCCAGCAGTTTAGGGTCCTTTGGCTACACCTTC
CASSLGSFGYTF
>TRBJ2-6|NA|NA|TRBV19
TGTGCCAGTAATGATGCCAGGTCTGGGGCCAACGTCCTGACTTTC
CASNDARSGANVLTF
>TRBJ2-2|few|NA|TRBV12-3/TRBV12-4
TGTGCGGCATCGAGCACCGGGGAGCTGTTTTTT
CAASSTGELFF
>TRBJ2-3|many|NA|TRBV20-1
TGCAGTGCTAGAGATCTGGGGACCGCCACAGATACGCAGTATTTT
CSARDLGTATDTQYF
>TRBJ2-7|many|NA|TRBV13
TGTGCCAGCAGCCCAACTGACAGTGCCTACGAGCAGTACTTC
CASSPTDSAYEQYF
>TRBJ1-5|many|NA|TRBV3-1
TGTGCCAGCAGCCAAGATAGCAATCAGCCCCAGCATTTT
CASSQDSNQPQHF
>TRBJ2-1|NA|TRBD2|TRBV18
TGCGCCAGCTCACCACGTCGTGAAGCGGGAGGGCAAAATGAGCAGTTCTTC
CASSPRREAGGQNEQFF
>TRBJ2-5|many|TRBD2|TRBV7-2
TGTGCCAGCAGCCGCACCCTAGCGGGCGTTGGGACCCAGTACTTC
CASSRTLAGVGTQYF
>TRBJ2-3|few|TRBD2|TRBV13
TGTGCCAGCAGCAATCTACTAGCGGGATTGGCAGATACGCAGTATTTT
CASSNLLAGLADTQYF
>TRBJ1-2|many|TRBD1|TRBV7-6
TGTGCCAGCAGCGCCACACAGGGGTATGATGGCTACACCTTC
CASSATQGYDGYTF
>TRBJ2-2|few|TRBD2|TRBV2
TGTGCCAGCAGTTCCCCCAGACTAGCGGAAAACACCGGGGAGCTGTTTTTT
CASSSPRLAENTGELFF
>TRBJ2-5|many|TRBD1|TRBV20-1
TGCAGTGCTTCCCGGACAGGGCGGGAGACCCAGTACTTC
CSASRTGRETQYF
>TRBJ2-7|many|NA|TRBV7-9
TGTGCCAGCAGCTTGCCACAAAAGTACGAGCAGTACTTC
CASSLPQKYEQYF
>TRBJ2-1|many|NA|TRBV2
TGTGCCGTGAAGGGTTCCCAATTCTACAATGAGCAGTTCTTC
CAVKGSQFYNEQFF
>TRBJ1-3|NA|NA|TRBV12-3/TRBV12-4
TGTGCCAGCAGGGAGTACTCTGAGGACACCATATATTTT
CASREYSEDTIYF
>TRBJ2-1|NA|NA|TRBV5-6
TGTGCCAGCAGCTTTGGACAGCCTGAGCAGTTCTTC
CASSFGQPEQFF
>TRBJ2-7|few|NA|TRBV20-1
TGCAGTGCTAGTCCCGGAGTGTTTACCTACGAGCAGTACTTC
CSASPGVFTYEQYF
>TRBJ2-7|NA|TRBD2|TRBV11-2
TGTGCCAGCAGCTTAGATGATTTAGCGGGAGGCTACGAGCAGTACTTC
CASSLDDLAGGYEQYF
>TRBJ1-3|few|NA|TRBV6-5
TGTGCCAGCAGTTACGGTCCAGGGAGAGGAAACACCATATATTTT
CASSYGPGRGNTIYF
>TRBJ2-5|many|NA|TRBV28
TGTGCCAGCAGTTTGACTACCCTCCAAGAGACCCAGTACTTC
CASSLTTLQETQYF
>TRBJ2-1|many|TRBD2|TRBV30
TGTGCCTGGAGTGGCCTAGCGGGTGTACATGAGCAGTTCTTC
CAWSGLAGVHEQFF
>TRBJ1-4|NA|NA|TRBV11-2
TGTGCCAGCAGCTTAGCCGGGGATGGTGAAAAACTGTTTTTT
CASSLAGDGEKLFF
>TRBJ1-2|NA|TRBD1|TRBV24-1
TGTGCCACCAGTGAGGTGGAGAAGACAGGGACCGACTATGGCTACACCTTC
CATSEVEKTGTDYGYTF
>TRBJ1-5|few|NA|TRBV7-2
TGTGCCAGCAGGCCTTCGGGAGGGGGTCAGCCCCAGCATTTT
CASRPSGGGQPQHF
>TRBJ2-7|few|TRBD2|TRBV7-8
TGTGCCAGCAGCTTTAGAGCGGGGTTCCGAGCAGGCGAGCAGTACTTC
CASSFRAGFRAGEQYF
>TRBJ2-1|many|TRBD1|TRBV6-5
TGTGCCAGCAGTTACGCGGGGACAGGGGGTCGCGTATCTGGCTATGAGCAGTTCTTC
CASSYAGTGGRVSGYEQFF
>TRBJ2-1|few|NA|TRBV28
TGTGCCAGCAGTCCGGGACTCCTGGGATACAATGAGCAGTTCTTC
CASSPGLLGYNEQFF
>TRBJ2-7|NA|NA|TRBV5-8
TGTGCCAGCAGCTCGGACTTTGATGCAGACGAGCAGTACTTC
CASSSDFDADEQYF
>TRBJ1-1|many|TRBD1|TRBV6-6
TGTGCCAGCAGTTACCGGGGACAGTCTGAAGCTTTCTTT
CASSYRGQSEAFF
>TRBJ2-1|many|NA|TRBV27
TGTGCCAGCAGTTTATTGACGGCCCCCCGTGATGAGCAGTTCTTC
CASSLLTAPRDEQFF
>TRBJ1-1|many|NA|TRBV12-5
TGTGCTAGTGGCTGGGAGGGAACTGATGAAGCTTTCTTT
CASGWEGTDEAFF
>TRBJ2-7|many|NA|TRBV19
TGTGCCGCCAGTACGGTGAGTTCCCCTACGAAGCAGTACTTC
CAASTVSSPTKQYF